The rows below give T cell receptor beta chains drawn from one sample of a study of cytomegalovirus exposure and HLA in healthy donors. The table came from immunoSEQ multiplex PCR; TCRdb's copy has only in-frame clones and leaves some out. Among around 180,000 clones, roughly 80% were seen once, and the ten largest hold less than 9%. The sample comprised PBMCs. The source is a man aged 25 to 40 in good health and CMV-seropositive. Both conserved end residues are part of each CDR3. Each record gives: V gene, clone size, D gene, J gene, CDR3 protein. D genes are given only for firm matches. Some rows mark clone size as missing; the rest say once, few, many or name a class of expanded clone.

V gene: TRBV11-3; clone size: NA; D gene: TRBD1; J gene: TRBJ1-2; CDR3 protein: CASSHRQGVFGGYTF
V gene: TRBV11-3; clone size: NA; D gene: NA; J gene: TRBJ1-6; CDR3 protein: CASSLADSPLHF
V gene: TRBV27; clone size: NA; D gene: TRBD1; J gene: TRBJ2-2; CDR3 protein: CASSPDRGIAGELFF
V gene: TRBV6-5; clone size: NA; D gene: TRBD1; J gene: TRBJ1-1; CDR3 protein: CASSPPGTGDTEAFF
V gene: TRBV18; clone size: NA; D gene: NA; J gene: TRBJ1-1; CDR3 protein: CASSPRGLNTEAFF
V gene: TRBV2; clone size: once; D gene: NA; J gene: TRBJ1-2; CDR3 protein: CASSHREQSIYGYTF
V gene: TRBV6-5; clone size: NA; D gene: TRBD2; J gene: TRBJ2-1; CDR3 protein: CASSLIAGGLDEQFF
V gene: TRBV5-6; clone size: few; D gene: NA; J gene: TRBJ2-6; CDR3 protein: CASSYRSAGANVLTF
V gene: TRBV11-3; clone size: few; D gene: TRBD1; J gene: TRBJ2-7; CDR3 protein: CASSFPDRGNPQYF
V gene: TRBV6-1; clone size: NA; D gene: TRBD1; J gene: TRBJ2-3; CDR3 protein: CASSEWTGSSTDTQYF
V gene: TRBV29-1; clone size: NA; D gene: TRBD2; J gene: TRBJ2-2; CDR3 protein: CSVAVSAGGNTGELFF
V gene: TRBV28; clone size: NA; D gene: TRBD1; J gene: TRBJ2-7; CDR3 protein: CASPPLNPRGSYEQYF
V gene: TRBV5-4; clone size: many; D gene: TRBD1; J gene: TRBJ1-1; CDR3 protein: CASSSDRASEGSTEAFF
V gene: TRBV6-5; clone size: NA; D gene: NA; J gene: TRBJ2-7; CDR3 protein: CASSYSLRNYYEQYF
V gene: TRBV6-6; clone size: NA; D gene: NA; J gene: TRBJ1-6; CDR3 protein: CASSGTGPDSPLHF
V gene: TRBV2; clone size: NA; D gene: NA; J gene: TRBJ1-6; CDR3 protein: CASSVTGYNSPLHF
V gene: TRBV9; clone size: NA; D gene: NA; J gene: TRBJ2-7; CDR3 protein: CGRAQQQYF
V gene: TRBV9; clone size: many; D gene: NA; J gene: TRBJ2-5; CDR3 protein: CASSVEEYQETQYF
V gene: TRBV6-6; clone size: few; D gene: TRBD2; J gene: TRBJ2-1; CDR3 protein: CASSYSMREYDNEQFF
V gene: TRBV18; clone size: once; D gene: TRBD2; J gene: TRBJ2-1; CDR3 protein: CASSPFLAGVTHEQFF
V gene: TRBV19; clone size: NA; D gene: NA; J gene: TRBJ2-7; CDR3 protein: CASSPSASYEQYF
V gene: TRBV10-3; clone size: NA; D gene: TRBD1; J gene: TRBJ2-7; CDR3 protein: CAISRSPGQGAGEQYF
V gene: TRBV5-4; clone size: NA; D gene: TRBD2; J gene: TRBJ2-7; CDR3 protein: CASSSKREALSEQYF
V gene: TRBV11-2; clone size: NA; D gene: TRBD1; J gene: TRBJ2-5; CDR3 protein: CASTRGGQGIETQYF
V gene: TRBV7-2; clone size: NA; D gene: TRBD2; J gene: TRBJ2-2; CDR3 protein: CASSPGTSGTNTGELFF
V gene: TRBV5-1; clone size: few; D gene: NA; J gene: TRBJ2-7; CDR3 protein: CASSLAVSHEQYF
V gene: TRBV11-3; clone size: once; D gene: TRBD2; J gene: TRBJ2-3; CDR3 protein: CASSFIAGTDTQYF
V gene: TRBV27; clone size: NA; D gene: TRBD1; J gene: TRBJ2-7; CDR3 protein: CASSSNPPDRGGYEQYF
V gene: TRBV10-3; clone size: NA; D gene: TRBD1; J gene: TRBJ1-1; CDR3 protein: CAISDPQGEAFF
V gene: TRBV6-5; clone size: NA; D gene: TRBD2; J gene: TRBJ2-3; CDR3 protein: CASSGGREGADTQYF
V gene: TRBV6-1; clone size: NA; D gene: NA; J gene: TRBJ1-1; CDR3 protein: CASSEGEGSGSPEAFF
V gene: TRBV28; clone size: few; D gene: NA; J gene: TRBJ1-1; CDR3 protein: CASSTGLSEAFF
V gene: TRBV7-9; clone size: NA; D gene: NA; J gene: TRBJ2-2; CDR3 protein: CASTRGPNTGELFF
V gene: TRBV18; clone size: NA; D gene: TRBD2; J gene: TRBJ2-2; CDR3 protein: CASSPRSLAGVSNTGELFF
V gene: TRBV2; clone size: NA; D gene: TRBD1; J gene: TRBJ1-2; CDR3 protein: CASSEFGTGDRYGYTF
V gene: TRBV5-1; clone size: NA; D gene: NA; J gene: TRBJ2-3; CDR3 protein: CASSLALNTDTQYF
V gene: TRBV11-2; clone size: NA; D gene: NA; J gene: TRBJ2-5; CDR3 protein: CASRSGGWETQYF